Below are 2 T cell receptor beta chains sequenced from a single sample in a study of regulatory T cells in long-lasting Graves disease. Time point given: newly diagnosed GD, antithyroid drugs for less than 3 months. The TCR library used RNA extracted from PBMCs. iRepertoire HTBI primers and Arm-PCR of CDR3 regions built TCR beta libraries. TCRdb reprocessed the multiplex PCR reads with MiXCR, giving one entry per CDR3 protein. This table holds 400,000 to 500,000 distinct CDR3 sequences, approximately 15% found once. A further study also used this sample, focusing on T cells in Graves' hyperthyroidism and ophthalmopathy.

Sequencing was performed on peripheral blood mononuclear cells (PBMCs), taken at new diagnosis, from a patient treated with antithyroid drugs. Receptors were obtained from a woman in her forties with Graves disease.

This clonotype was detected only once. V gene TRBV7-8 combines with J gene TRBJ2-1; TRBD2 aligns across 7 bases. This CDR3 is built from 14 residues. V gave up 7 bases and J gave up 4 bases; unmatched junction bases: 7. The germline V gene encodes CDR1 SGHVS and CDR2 FQNEAQ. The CDR3 protein is CASTLVGGYNEQFF. CDR3 DNA: TGTGCCAGCACCCTAGTGGGAGGGTACAATGAGCAGTTCTTC.

This clonotype has ten or more counts. CDR3 bases: TGTGCCAGCGGGGAACGACAGGGGAATGAAAAACTGTTTTTT. It specifies CASGERQGNEKLFF. This chain uses TRBV28 with TRBJ1-4, with 8 bases that match TRBD1. CDR3 length: 14 residues. Looked up from germline, CDR1 is MDHEN and CDR2 is SYDVKM. The trim removed 8 bases at V and 5 bases at J, leaving 7 bases unmatched.